This entry lists 15 T cell receptor beta chains sequenced from one sample in a study of T cell responses to AZD1222 COVID-19 vaccine. Profiled with immunoSEQ multiplex PCR; TCRdb holds only in-frame clones, not every one. The repertoire has more than 35,000 clones, 80% of them found once; the top ten carry roughly a fifth. Sequencing was performed on peripheral blood, taken 28 days after the second dose of the MenACWY control vaccine. These receptors all stem from an adult who received the MenACWY meningococcal vaccine as a control.

The chain couples TRBV15 to TRBJ1-3, with unresolved D. The CDR3 runs 12 residues. Trimming shortened V by 4 bases and J by 0 bases, and 1 base separated the two germline ends. CDR1 is LNHNV and CDR2 is YYDKDF in the germline V gene (reference sequence). CDR3 sequence reads: CATSTSGNTIYF. The CDR3 DNA reads TGTGCCACCAGCACCTCTGGAAACACCATATATTTT. The complete variable domain, with remaining parts taken from reference TRBV15 and TRBJ1-3, reads DAMVIQNPRYQVTQFGKPVTLSCSQTLNHNVMYWYQQKSSQAPKLLFHYYDKDFNNEADTPDNFQSRRPNTSFCFLDIRSPGLGDTAMYLCATSTSGNTIYFGEGSWLTVV.

In this sample, this clone turned up a few times. The rearrangement links TRBV5-1 to TRBJ2-3; the D is unclear. Deletions cut 0 bases from V and 0 bases from J, with 8 bases between. Germline V gene lookup returns CDR1 SGHRS and CDR2 YFSETQ. This CDR3 contains 15 residues. This chain's CDR3 is CASSLEPASTDTQYF. The DNA of the CDR3 is TGCGCCAGCAGCTTGGAACCGGCTAGCACAGATACGCAGTATTTT.

The chain links TRBV6-5 to TRBJ1-1; D is unresolved. V was clipped by 5 bases and J by 1 base, with 2 bases between them. Germline lookup yields CDR1 MNHEY and CDR2 SVGAGI. The CDR3 covers 11 residues. CDR3 DNA: TGTGCCAGCAGTAGGAACACTGAAGCTTTCTTT. It codes for CASSRNTEAFF.

The V call is TRBV25-1, the J call TRBJ1-3, with a tentative D call TRBD1 (5 bases). Germline assignment: CDR1 MGHDK and CDR2 SYGVNS. With 3 bases removed from V and 2 bases from J, the gap between germline ends came to 8 bases. The CDR3 is made up of 14 amino acids. In DNA, the CDR3 is TGTGCCAGCAGTGATACCAGGGCTGGAAACACCATATATTTT. It specifies CASSDTRAGNTIYF.

The chain has TRBV27 and TRBJ1-6; D is possibly TRBD1 (5 bases). Trimming removed 6 bases from V and 7 bases from J, with 16 bases in between. This CDR3 comprises 15 residues. Germline assignment: CDR1 MNHEY and CDR2 SMNVEV (reference sequence). CDR3 amino acids: CASRSWGGENSPLHF. For the CDR3, the DNA is TGTGCCAGCAGGTCCTGGGGAGGGGAGAATTCACCCCTCCACTTT.

This clone occurred a few times. In nucleotides, the CDR3 is TGTGCCAGCAGCCAAGGGGTGGGCCAATACGAGCAGTACTTC. Protein product: CASSQGVGQYEQYF. The chain recombines TRBV3-1 (or the pseudogene TRBV3-2) with TRBJ2-7; D gene uncertain. Germline CDR1 reads LGHDT; CDR2 reads YNNKEL (reference sequence). V was trimmed by 1 base and J by 4 bases, leaving 11 bases between them. This CDR3 spans 14 amino acids.

The J gene is TRBJ1-1, the V gene TRBV7-8, with D possibly TRBD1 on 5 matching bases. Germline CDR1 is SGHVS and CDR2 is FQNEAQ. This CDR3 has 15 amino acids. Trimming pared 4 bases from V and 0 bases from J, leaving 12 bases between. The CDR3 is CASSSLGGMNTEAFF. CDR3 nucleotides: TGTGCCAGCAGCTCTCTTGGGGGAATGAACACTGAAGCTTTCTTT.

The rearrangement joins TRBV28 to TRBJ2-5; no reliable D call. The CDR3 totals 12 residues. Trimming shortened V by 5 bases and J by 3 bases, and 7 bases separated the two germline ends. CDR1 and CDR2 (germline): MDHEN, SYDVKM. CDR3 protein: CASSLIEETQYF. CDR3 DNA sequence: TGTGCCAGCAGTCTAATAGAAGAGACCCAGTACTTC.

The gene calls are TRBV3-1 (or the pseudogene TRBV3-2) and TRBJ1-1; D uncertain. V was shortened by 1 base and J by 6 bases, with 6 bases between the two germline ends. The CDR3 spans 12 residues. Per the germline V gene, CDR1 is LGHDT and CDR2 is YNNKEL (reference sequence). This CDR3 is CASSQAKAEAFF. The DNA of the CDR3 is TGTGCCAGCAGCCAAGCGAAGGCTGAAGCTTTCTTT.

This clone occurred once. The V call is TRBV7-8, the J call TRBJ2-7; D gene ambiguous. The CDR3 covers 14 residues. Germline-derived CDR1 and CDR2 are SGHVS and FQNEAQ. The ends were cut back, 1 base at V and 0 bases at J, with 7 bases in the middle. The CDR3: CASSLGRISYEQYV. CDR3 nucleotide sequence: TGTGCCAGCAGCTTAGGGCGGATCTCCTACGAGCAGTACGTC.

The V gene is TRBV29-1, the J gene TRBJ2-4, with D unclear. The CDR3 covers 14 residues. V lost 5 bases, J lost 0 bases, and 11 bases lay in between. Germline CDR1 is SQVTM and CDR2 is ANQGSEA. Here the CDR3 reads CSVRVTLAKNIQYF. As DNA, the CDR3 is TGCAGCGTTCGGGTGACATTAGCCAAAAACATTCAGTACTTC.

CDR3 residues: CASSSPRADTQYF. The CDR3 bases are TGTGCCAGCAGCTCCCCTCGGGCAGATACGCAGTATTTT. J is TRBJ2-3 and V is TRBV5-4, with D uncertain. The CDR3 runs 13 residues. Germline V gene data show CDR1 as SGHNT and CDR2 as YYREEE (reference sequence). Trimming removed 3 bases at V and 4 bases at J, with 9 bases between.

The rearrangement links TRBV5-1 to TRBJ1-4, with D unresolved. The CDR3 has 12 residues. Germline CDR1 reads SGHRS; CDR2 reads YFSETQ. Trimming pared 3 bases from V and 4 bases from J, leaving 4 bases between. The CDR3 DNA is TGCGCCAGCAGCTGGGGTAATGAAAAACTGTTTTTT. Its translation: CASSWGNEKLFF.

The DNA of the CDR3 is TGTGCCAGCAGTGAAGGTCTCTGGGAGCTGTTTTTT. It specifies CASSEGLWELFF. The chain couples TRBV2 to TRBJ2-2; no clear D gene. The length of the CDR3 is 12 residues. V dropped 1 base and J dropped 9 bases, with 6 bases sitting between them. Germline CDR1 SNHLY, CDR2 FYNNEI.

The genes are TRBV30 and TRBJ2-1; 7 bases line up with TRBD1. CDR1 and CDR2 from the germline V gene are GTSNPN and SVGIG (reference sequence). The ends lost 3 bases at V and 3 bases at J; junction bases unmatched: 2. This CDR3 is 13 amino acids long. DNA for the CDR3: TGTGCCTGGAGGGGGACAGACTACAATGAGCAGTTCTTC. It codes for CAWRGTDYNEQFF.